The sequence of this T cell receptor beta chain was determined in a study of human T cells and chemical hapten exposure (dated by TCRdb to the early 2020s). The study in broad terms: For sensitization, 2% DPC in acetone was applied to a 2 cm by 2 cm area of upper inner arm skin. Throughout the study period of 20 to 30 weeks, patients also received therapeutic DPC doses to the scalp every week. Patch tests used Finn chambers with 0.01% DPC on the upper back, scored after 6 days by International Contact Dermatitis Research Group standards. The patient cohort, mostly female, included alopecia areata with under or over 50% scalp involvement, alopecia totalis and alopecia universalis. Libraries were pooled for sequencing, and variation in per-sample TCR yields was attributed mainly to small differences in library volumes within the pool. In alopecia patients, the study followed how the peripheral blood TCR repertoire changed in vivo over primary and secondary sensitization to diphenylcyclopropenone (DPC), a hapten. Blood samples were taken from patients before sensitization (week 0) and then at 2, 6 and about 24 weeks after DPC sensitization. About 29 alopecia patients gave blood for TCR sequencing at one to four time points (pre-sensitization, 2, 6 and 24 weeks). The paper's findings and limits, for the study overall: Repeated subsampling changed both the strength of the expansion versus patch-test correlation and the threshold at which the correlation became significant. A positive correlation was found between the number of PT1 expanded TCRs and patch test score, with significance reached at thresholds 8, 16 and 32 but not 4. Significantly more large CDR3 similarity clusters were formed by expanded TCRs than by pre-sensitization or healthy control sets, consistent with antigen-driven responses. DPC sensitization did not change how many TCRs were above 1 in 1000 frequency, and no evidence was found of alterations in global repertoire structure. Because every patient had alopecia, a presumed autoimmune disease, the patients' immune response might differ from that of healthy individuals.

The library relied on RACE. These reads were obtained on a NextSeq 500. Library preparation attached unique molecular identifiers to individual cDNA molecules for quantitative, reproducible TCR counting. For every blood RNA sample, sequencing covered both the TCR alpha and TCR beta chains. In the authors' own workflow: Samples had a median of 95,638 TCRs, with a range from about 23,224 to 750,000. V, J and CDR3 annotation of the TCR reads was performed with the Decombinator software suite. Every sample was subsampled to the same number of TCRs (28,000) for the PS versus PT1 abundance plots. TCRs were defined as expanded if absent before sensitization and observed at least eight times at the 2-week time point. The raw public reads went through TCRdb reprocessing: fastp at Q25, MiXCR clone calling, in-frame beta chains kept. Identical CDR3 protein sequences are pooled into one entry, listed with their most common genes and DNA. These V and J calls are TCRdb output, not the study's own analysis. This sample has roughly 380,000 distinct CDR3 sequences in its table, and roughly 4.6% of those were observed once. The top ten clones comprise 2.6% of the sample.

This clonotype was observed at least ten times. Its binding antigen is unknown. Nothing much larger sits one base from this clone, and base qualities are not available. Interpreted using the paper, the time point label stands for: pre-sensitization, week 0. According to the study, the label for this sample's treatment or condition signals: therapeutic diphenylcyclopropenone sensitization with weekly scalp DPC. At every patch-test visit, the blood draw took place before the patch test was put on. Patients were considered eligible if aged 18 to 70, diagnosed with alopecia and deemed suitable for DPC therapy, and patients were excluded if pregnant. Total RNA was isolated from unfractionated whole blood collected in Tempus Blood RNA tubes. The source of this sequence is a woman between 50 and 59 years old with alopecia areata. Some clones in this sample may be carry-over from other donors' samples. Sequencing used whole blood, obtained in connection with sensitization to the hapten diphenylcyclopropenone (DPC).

The CDR3 region: CSAEAGYSYEQYF. The nucleotide sequence is TGCAGTGCGGAAGCGGGGTACTCCTACGAGCAGTACTTC. The rearranged segments are TRBV20-1 and TRBJ2-7; TRBD2 matches 7 bases in the middle. CDR3 length: 13 amino acids, cysteine to phenylalanine. Of the read, only the CDR3 DNA is kept; its 39 bases are in frame from base 1. V is cut back by 6 bases and J by 0 bases, with 5 bases in the junction unmatched. For CDR1 and CDR2, the germline V gene (reference sequence) lists DFQATT and SNEGSKA.